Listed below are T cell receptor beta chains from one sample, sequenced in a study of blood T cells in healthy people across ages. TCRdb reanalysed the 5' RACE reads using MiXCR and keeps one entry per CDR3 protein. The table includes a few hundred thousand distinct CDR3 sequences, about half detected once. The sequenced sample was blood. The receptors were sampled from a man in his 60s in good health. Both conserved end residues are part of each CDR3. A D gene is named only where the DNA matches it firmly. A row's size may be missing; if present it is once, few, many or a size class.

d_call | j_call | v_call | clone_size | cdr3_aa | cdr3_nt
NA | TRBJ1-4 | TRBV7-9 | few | CAIETTGPGDEKLFF | TGTGCCATCGAGACAACAGGGCCGGGGGATGAAAAACTGTTTTTT
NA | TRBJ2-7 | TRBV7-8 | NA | CASSLRLMTYEQYF | TGTGCCAGCAGCTTAAGATTAATGACCTACGAGCAGTACTTC
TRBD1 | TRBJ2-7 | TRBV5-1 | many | CASSLPRQGGTYEQYF | TGCGCCAGCAGCTTGCCTCGACAGGGGGGAACCTACGAGCAGTACTTC
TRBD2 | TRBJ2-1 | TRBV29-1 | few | CSVYGTSGRGYNEQFF | TGCAGCGTTTACGGGACTAGCGGGAGGGGGTACAATGAGCAGTTCTTC
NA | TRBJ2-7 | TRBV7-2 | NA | CASRDTQTAYEQYF | TGTGCCAGCAGAGATACTCAAACCGCCTACGAGCAGTACTTC
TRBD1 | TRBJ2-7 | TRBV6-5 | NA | CAAKRDSTLNEQYF | TGTGCCGCAAAACGGGACAGCACTCTCAATGAGCAGTACTTC
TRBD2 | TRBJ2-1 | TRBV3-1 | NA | CASSQAGTGVSSGGQFF | TGTGCCAGCAGCCAGGCCGGGACAGGAGTTTCTAGCGGGGGGCAGTTCTTC
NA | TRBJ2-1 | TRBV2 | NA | CASSEVRTSQETQFF | TGTGCCAGCAGTGAGGTCCGGACTTCCCAAGAGACCCAGTTCTTC
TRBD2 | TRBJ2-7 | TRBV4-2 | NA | CASSHRSGGHYEQYF | TGTGCCAGCAGCCACCGTAGCGGGGGCCACTACGAGCAGTACTTC
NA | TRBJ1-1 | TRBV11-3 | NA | CASSFNSYTEAFF | TGTGCCAGCAGCTTTAATAGCTACACTGAAGCTTTCTTT
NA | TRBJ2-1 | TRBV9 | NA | CASSVDTGSYGEQFF | TGTGCCAGCAGCGTAGATACCGGGAGTTACGGTGAGCAGTTCTTC
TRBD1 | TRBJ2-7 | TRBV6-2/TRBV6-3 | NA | CASSVDRGRSEQYF | TGTGCCAGCAGTGTGGACAGGGGGCGTTCCGAGCAGTACTTC
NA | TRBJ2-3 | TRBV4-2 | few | CASSQEDGSRADTQYF | TGTGCCAGCAGCCAAGAAGATGGTAGCCGCGCAGATACGCAGTATTTT
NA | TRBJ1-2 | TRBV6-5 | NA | CASSYAQGGYGYTF | TGTGCCAGCAGTTACGCGCAGGGCGGCTATGGCTACACCTTC
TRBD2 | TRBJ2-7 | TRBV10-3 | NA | CAITDERDSYEQYF | TGTGCCATCACGGATGAGCGGGACTCCTACGAGCAGTACTTC
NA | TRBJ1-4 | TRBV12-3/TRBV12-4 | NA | CASSLVGGKLFF | TGTGCCAGCAGTTTAGTAGGCGGAAAACTGTTTTTT
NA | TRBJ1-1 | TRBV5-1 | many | CASSSGTLGNTEAFF | TGCGCCAGCAGCTCGGGAACCCTGGGGAACACTGAAGCTTTCTTT
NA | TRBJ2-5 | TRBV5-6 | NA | CASSPVGLQETQYF | TGTGCCAGCAGCCCGGTAGGTCTGCAAGAGACCCAGTACTTC
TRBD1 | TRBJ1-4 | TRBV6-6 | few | CATRPGGPNEKLFF | TGTGCCACCCGGCCAGGGGGCCCCAATGAAAAACTGTTTTTT
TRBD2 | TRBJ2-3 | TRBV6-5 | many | CATGLAGGEDTQYF | TGTGCCACCGGACTGGCGGGAGGAGAGGATACGCAGTATTTT
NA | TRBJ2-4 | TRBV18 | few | CASSPERGDQYF | TGTGCCAGCTCACCGGAAAGGGGAGATCAGTACTTC
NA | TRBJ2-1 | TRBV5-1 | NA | CASRSLDSSYNEQFF | TGCGCCAGCAGGAGCCTGGATAGCTCCTACAATGAGCAGTTCTTC
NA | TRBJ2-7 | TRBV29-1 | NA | CSVGEGPLAYEQYF | TGCAGCGTTGGAGAAGGACCCCTGGCCTACGAGCAGTACTTC
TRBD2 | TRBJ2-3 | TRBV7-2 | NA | CASSSKRDRTDTQYF | TGTGCCAGCAGCTCTAAGCGGGACCGCACAGATACGCAGTATTTT
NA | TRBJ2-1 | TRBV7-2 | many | CASSLEVGTYNEQFF | TGTGCCAGCAGCTTAGAAGTCGGCACTTACAATGAGCAGTTCTTC
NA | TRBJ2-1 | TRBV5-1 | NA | CASSLGLTGAYNERFF | TGCGCCAGCAGCTTGGGGCTGACAGGCGCTTACAATGAGCGGTTCTTC
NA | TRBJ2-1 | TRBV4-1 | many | CASSQVDMITYNEQFF | TGCGCCAGCAGCCAAGTCGACATGATAACCTACAATGAGCAGTTCTTC
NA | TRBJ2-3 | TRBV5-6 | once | CASSFGTIVDTQYF | TGTGCCAGCAGCTTTGGTACTATAGTAGATACGCAGTATTTT
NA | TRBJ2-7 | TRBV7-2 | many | CASSPTGSYEQYF | TGTGCCAGCAGCCCGACAGGCTCCTACGAGCAGTACTTC
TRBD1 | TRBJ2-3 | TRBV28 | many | CASSPAGTGISTDTQYF | TGTGCCAGCAGCCCAGCCGGGACAGGGATCAGCACAGATACGCAGTATTTT
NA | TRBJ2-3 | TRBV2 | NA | CASNRGIGLTDTQYF | TGTGCCAGCAACCGTGGAATCGGTCTCACAGATACGCAGTATTTT
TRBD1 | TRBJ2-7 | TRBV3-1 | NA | CASSRTSWGQPYEQYF | TGTGCCAGCAGCCGAACCTCTTGGGGACAGCCCTACGAGCAGTACTTC
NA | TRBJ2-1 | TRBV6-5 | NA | CASTGLRNEQFF | TGTGCCAGCACCGGACTTCGGAATGAGCAGTTCTTC
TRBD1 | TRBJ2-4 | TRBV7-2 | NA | CASNLGTGGGEQYF | TGTGCCAGCAACTTGGGGACAGGGGGCGGGGAGCAGTACTTC
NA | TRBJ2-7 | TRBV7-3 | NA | CASSYGPTGYEQYF | TGTGCCAGCAGCTACGGACCCACAGGCTATGAGCAGTACTTC
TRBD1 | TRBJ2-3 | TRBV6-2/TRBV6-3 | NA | CASSNLDREADTQYF | TGTGCCAGCAGCAACTTGGACAGGGAGGCAGATACGCAGTATTTT
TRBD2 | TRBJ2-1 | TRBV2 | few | CASRRAGGQTNEQFF | TGTGCCAGCAGGAGAGCGGGGGGCCAAACGAATGAGCAGTTCTTC
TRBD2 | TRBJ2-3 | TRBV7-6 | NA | CASSLVTSGRRDTQYF | TGTGCCAGCAGCTTAGTAACTAGCGGGAGAAGAGATACGCAGTATTTT
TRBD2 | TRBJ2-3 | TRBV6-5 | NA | CAGRVSGGPGTDTQYF | TGTGCCGGCAGGGTTAGCGGGGGGCCGGGCACAGATACGCAGTATTTT